This entry describes one T cell receptor (beta chain). At one end, the junction sequence differs from germline, possibly due to a read error. These data belong to a study of early T cells in non-severe SARS-CoV-2 infection. Study background: The chains were unpaired, and the sequenced material was bulk RNA from unsorted whole blood.

The CDR3 loop spans 16 amino acids. Germline assignment: CDR1 SGHTA and CDR2 FQGTGA. Individually, cDNA molecules had unique molecular identifiers attached to them. MiXCR was run by TCRdb on the 5' RACE reads, yielding one entry per CDR3 protein. The data hold around 99,000 distinct CDR3 sequences, with roughly 11% observed a single time. The receptor was derived from an adult who was a healthcare worker with PCR-confirmed SARS-CoV-2 infection or an uninfected control (not recorded which). The V and J genes are TRBV7-3 and TRBJ1-3; D is possibly TRBD1 (5 bases). The source material was whole blood. The CDR3 sequence: CASIPPRQTSGNAIYF. The DNA of the CDR3 is TGTGCCAGCATTCCCCCGAGACAGACCTCTGGAAACGCCATATATTTT.